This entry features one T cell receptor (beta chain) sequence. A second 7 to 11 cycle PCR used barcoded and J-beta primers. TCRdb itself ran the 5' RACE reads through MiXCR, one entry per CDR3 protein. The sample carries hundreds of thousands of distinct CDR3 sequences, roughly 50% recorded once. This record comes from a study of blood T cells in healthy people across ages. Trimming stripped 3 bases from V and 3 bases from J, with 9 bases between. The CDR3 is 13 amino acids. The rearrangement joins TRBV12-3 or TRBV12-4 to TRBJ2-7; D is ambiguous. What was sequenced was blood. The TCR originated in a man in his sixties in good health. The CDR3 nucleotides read TGTGCCAGCAGTTTCGTTCTCCACTACGAGCAGTACTTC. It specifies CASSFVLHYEQYF.